The T cell receptor (beta chain) under discussion was sequenced for a study of blood T cell repertoires in COVID-19. Study at large: T cells, B-cell-depleted T cells, or PBMCs provided the cDNA or gDNA that served as material.

In the source study's methods: Estimates of nucleated cell counts were drawn from the amplification of reference gene primers. Sequencing was performed with immunoSEQ multiplex PCR; in TCRdb, only in-frame clones are kept and a portion is missing. Clone size and V and J calls were adopted from that table, with D and trimming inferred from the DNA. The sample shows 350,000 to 550,000 clones, around 89% of them seen only once. The CDR3 sequence is 15 residues long. V was pared by 0 bases and J by 3 bases, with 6 bases of the junction left unmatched. Germline V CDR1 and CDR2: SGHRS, YFSETQ. This clonotype originated in a woman younger than 45 with acute or convalescent COVID-19. The sample comprised peripheral blood. The chain uses TRBV5-1 and TRBJ2-7; 7 positions match TRBD1. The CDR3: CASSLEPGQSYEQYF. DNA for the CDR3: TGCGCCAGCAGCTTGGAGCCGGGACAGAGCTACGAGCAGTACTTC.